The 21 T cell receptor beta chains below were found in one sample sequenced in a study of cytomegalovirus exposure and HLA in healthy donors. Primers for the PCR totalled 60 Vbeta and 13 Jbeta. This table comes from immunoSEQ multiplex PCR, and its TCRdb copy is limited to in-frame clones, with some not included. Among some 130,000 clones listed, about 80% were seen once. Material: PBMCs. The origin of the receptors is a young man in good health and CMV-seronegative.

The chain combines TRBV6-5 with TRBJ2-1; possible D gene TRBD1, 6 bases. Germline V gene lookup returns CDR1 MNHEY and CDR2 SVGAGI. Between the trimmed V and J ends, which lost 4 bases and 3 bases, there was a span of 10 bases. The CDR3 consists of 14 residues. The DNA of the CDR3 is TGTGCCAGCAGTTTCGGGACAAACTACAATGAGCAGTTCTTC. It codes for CASSFGTNYNEQFF.

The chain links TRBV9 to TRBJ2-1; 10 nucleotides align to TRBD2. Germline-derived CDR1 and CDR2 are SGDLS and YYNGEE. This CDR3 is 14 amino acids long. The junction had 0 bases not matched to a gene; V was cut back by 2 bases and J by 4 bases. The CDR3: CASSVTSGYNEQFF. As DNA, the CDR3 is TGTGCCAGCAGCGTGACTAGCGGGTACAATGAGCAGTTCTTC. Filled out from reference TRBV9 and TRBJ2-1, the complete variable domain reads DSGVTQTPKHLITATGQRVTLRCSPRSGDLSVYWYQQSLDQGLQFLIQYYNGEERAKGNILERFSAQQFPDLHSELNLSSLELGDSALYFCASSVTSGYNEQFFGPGTRLTVL.

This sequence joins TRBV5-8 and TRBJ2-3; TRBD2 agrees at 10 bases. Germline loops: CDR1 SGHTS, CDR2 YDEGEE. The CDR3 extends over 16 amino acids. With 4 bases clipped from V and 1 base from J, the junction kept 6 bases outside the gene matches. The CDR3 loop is CASSRTGTSGTDTQYF. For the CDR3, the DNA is TGTGCCAGCAGCAGAACCGGGACTAGCGGCACAGATACGCAGTATTTT.

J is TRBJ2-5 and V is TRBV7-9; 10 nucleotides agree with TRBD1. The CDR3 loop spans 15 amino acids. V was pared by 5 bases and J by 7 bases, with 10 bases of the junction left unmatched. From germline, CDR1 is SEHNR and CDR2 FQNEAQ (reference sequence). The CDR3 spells CASSTGTGAGGTQYF. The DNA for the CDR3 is TGTGCCAGCAGCACCGGGACAGGGGCCGGGGGGACCCAGTACTTC.

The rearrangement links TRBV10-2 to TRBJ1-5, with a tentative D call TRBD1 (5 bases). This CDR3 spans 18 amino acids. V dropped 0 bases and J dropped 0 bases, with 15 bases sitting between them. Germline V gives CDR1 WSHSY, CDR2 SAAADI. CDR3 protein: CASSESVRVTHSNQPQHF. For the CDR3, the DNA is TGCGCCAGCAGTGAGTCGGTCAGGGTTACGCATAGCAATCAGCCCCAGCATTTT.

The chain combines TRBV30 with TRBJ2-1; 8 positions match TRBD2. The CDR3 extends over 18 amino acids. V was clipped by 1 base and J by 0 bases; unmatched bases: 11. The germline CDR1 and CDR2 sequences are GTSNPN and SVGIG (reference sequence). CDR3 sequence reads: CAWSGTLISGISYNEQFF. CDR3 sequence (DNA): TGTGCCTGGAGTGGGACCTTGATTAGCGGGATCTCCTACAATGAGCAGTTCTTC.

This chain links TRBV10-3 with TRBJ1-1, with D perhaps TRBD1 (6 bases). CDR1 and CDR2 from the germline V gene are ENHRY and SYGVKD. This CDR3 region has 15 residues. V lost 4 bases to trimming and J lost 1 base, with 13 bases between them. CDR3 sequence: CAISAPGHSNTEAFF. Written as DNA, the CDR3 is TGTGCCATCAGTGCTCCGGGACACTCGAACACTGAAGCTTTCTTT.

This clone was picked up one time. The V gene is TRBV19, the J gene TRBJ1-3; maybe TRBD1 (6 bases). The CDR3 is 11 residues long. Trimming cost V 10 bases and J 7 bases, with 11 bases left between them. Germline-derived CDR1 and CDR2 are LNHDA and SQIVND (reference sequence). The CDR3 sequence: CAIKQGNTIYF. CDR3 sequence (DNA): TGTGCCATCAAGCAGGGGAACACCATATATTTT.

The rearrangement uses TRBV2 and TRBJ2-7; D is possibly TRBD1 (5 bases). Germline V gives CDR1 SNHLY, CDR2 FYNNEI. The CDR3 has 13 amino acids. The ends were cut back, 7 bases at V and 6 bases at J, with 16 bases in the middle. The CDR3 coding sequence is TGTGCCAGCATAATAGGGGCTGAAGGCGAGCAGTACTTC. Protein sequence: CASIIGAEGEQYF.

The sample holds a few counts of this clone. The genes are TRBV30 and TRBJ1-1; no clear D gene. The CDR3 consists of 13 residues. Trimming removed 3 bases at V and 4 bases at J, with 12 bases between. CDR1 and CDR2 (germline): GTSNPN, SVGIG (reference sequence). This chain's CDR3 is CAWSVGGGTEAFF. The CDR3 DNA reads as TGTGCCTGGAGCGTCGGAGGTGGCACTGAAGCTTTCTTT.

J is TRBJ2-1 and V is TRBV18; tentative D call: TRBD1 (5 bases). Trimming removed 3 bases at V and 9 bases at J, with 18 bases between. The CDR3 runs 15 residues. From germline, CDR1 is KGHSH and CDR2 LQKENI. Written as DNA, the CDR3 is TGTGCCAGCTCACCCAGGCAGGGTGTTGATCTTGAGCAGTTCTTC. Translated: CASSPRQGVDLEQFF. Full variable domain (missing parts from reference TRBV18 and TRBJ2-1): NAGVMQNPRHLVRRRGQEARLRCSPMKGHSHVYWYRQLPEEGLKFMVYLQKENIIDESGMPKERFSAEFPKEGPSILRIQQVVRGDSAAYFCASSPRQGVDLEQFFGPGTRLTVL.

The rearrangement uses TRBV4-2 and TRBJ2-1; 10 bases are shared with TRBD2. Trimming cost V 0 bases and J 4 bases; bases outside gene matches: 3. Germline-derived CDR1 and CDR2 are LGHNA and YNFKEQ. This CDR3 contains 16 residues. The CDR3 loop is CASSQETSGFYNEQFF. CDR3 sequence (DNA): TGTGCCAGCAGCCAAGAGACTAGCGGGTTTTACAATGAGCAGTTCTTC.

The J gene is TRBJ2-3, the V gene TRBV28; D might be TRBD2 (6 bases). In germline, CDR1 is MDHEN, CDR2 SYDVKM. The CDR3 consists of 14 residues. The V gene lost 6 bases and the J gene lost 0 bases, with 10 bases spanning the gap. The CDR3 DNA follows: TGTGCCAGCAGGTCGGGAGCTAGCACAGATACGCAGTATTTT. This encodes CASRSGASTDTQYF.

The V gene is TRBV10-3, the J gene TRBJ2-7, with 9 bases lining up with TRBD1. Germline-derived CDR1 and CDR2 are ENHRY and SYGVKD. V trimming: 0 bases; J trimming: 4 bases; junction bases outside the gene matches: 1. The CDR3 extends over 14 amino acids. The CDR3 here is CAISESGTGYEQYV. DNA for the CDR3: TGTGCCATCAGTGAGTCCGGGACAGGGTACGAGCAGTACGTC.

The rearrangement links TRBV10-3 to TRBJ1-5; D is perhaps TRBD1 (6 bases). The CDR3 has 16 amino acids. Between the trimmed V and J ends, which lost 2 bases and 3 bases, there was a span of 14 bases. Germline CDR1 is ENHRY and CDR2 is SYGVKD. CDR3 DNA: TGTGCCATCAGTGAGGCAGGGGAATATAACAATCAGCCCCAGCATTTT. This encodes CAISEAGEYNNQPQHF.

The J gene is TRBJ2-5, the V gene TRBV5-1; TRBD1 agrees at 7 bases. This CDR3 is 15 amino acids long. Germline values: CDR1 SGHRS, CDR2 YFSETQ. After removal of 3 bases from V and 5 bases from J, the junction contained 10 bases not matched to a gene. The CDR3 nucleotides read TGCGCCAGCAGCTCAGGACAGGCGATAGGGGAGACCCAGTACTTC. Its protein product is CASSSGQAIGETQYF. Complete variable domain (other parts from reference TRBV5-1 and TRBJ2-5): KAGVTQTPRYLIKTRGQQVTLSCSPISGHRSVSWYQQTPGQGLQFLFEYFSETQRNKGNFPGRFSGRQFSNSRSEMNVSTLELGDSALYLCASSSGQAIGETQYFGPGTRLLVL.

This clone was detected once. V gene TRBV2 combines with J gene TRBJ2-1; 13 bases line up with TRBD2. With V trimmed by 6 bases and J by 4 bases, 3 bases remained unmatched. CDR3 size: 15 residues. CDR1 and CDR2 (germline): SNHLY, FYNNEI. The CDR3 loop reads CASRTLAGGYNEQFF. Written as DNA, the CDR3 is TGTGCCAGCAGGACACTAGCGGGAGGGTACAATGAGCAGTTCTTC.

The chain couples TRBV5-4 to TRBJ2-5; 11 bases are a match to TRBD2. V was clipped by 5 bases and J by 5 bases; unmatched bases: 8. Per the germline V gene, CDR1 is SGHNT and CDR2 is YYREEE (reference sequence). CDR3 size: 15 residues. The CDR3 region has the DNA TGTGCCAGCAGTCATAGCGGGAGGGCGAGGGAGACCCAGTACTTC. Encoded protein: CASSHSGRARETQYF.

CDR3 in amino acids: CATSAFPGTGNSPLHF. The DNA of the CDR3 is TGTGCCACCAGTGCTTTCCCCGGGACAGGGAATTCACCCCTCCACTTT. The rearrangement links TRBV15 to TRBJ1-6, with 9 bases fitting TRBD1. CDR3 length: 16 amino acids. Trimming cost V 6 bases and J 7 bases; bases outside gene matches: 10. Germline CDR1 and CDR2: LNHNV and YYDKDF (reference sequence).

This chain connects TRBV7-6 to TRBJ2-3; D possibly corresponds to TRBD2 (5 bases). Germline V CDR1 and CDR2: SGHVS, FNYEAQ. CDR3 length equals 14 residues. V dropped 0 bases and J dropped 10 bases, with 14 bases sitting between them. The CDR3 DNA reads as TGTGCCAGCAGCTTAGCGATCCAAGGGAGTTCGCAGTATTTT. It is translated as CASSLAIQGSSQYF.

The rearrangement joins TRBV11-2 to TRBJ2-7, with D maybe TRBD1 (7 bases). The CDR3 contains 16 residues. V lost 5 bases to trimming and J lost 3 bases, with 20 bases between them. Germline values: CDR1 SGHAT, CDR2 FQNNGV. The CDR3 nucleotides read TGTGCCAGCAGCGATCCCGGGACAGTGGAGGGCTACGAGCAGTACGTC. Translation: CASSDPGTVEGYEQYV.